This T cell receptor (beta chain) originates from a study of cytomegalovirus exposure and HLA in healthy donors. PCR primers comprised 60 Vbeta and 13 Jbeta primers. Only in-frame clones appear in the TCRdb table, and some are missing; sequencing was by immunoSEQ multiplex PCR. This table has about 160,000 clones, roughly 82% appearing once. This clone was seen once. Source material: PBMCs. The receptor comes from a man aged 45 to 65 in good health and CMV-seropositive.

Written as DNA, the CDR3 is TGTGCCAGCAGCCGACAACACCGGCAAGAGACCCAGTACTTC. Translation gives CASSRQHRQETQYF. V gene TRBV7-8 combines with J gene TRBJ2-5; D remains unclear. The V end was cut by 5 bases, the J end by 2 bases, with 12 bases between. The germline gives CDR1 SGHVS, CDR2 FQNEAQ. The CDR3 extends over 14 amino acids.